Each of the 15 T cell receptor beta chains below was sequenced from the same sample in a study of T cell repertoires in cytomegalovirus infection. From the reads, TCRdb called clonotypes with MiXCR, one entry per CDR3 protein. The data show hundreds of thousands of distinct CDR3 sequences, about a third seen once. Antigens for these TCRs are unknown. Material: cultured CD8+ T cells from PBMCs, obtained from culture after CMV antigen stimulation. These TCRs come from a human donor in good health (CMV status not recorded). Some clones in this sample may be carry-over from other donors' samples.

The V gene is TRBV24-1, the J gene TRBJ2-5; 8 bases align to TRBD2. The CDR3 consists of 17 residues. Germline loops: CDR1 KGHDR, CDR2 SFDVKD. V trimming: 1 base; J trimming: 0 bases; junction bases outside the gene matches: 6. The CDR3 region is CATSDFLQRGYQETQYF. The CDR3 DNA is TGTGCCACCAGTGATTTTCTGCAGCGGGGGTACCAAGAGACCCAGTACTTC.

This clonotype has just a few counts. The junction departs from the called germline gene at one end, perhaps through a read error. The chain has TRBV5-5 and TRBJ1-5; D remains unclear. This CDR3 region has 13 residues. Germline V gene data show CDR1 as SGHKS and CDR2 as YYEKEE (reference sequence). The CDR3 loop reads CASSLASTQPQHF. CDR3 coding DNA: TGTGCCAGCAGCTTGGCGAGCACTCAGCCCCAGCATTTT.

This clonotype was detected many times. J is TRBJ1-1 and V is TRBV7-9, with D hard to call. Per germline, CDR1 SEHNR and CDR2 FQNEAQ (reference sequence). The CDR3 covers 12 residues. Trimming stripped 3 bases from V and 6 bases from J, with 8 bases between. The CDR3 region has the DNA TGTGCCAGCAGCTTTTCTGGGGCTGAAGCTTTCTTT. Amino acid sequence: CASSFSGAEAFF.

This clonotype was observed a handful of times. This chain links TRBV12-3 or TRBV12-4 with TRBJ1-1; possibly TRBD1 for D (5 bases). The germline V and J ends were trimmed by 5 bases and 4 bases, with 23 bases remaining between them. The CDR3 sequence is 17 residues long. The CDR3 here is CASSPGGGPQGSTEAFF. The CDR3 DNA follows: TGTGCCAGCAGTCCCGGGGGGGGTCCACAAGGCTCCACTGAAGCTTTCTTT.

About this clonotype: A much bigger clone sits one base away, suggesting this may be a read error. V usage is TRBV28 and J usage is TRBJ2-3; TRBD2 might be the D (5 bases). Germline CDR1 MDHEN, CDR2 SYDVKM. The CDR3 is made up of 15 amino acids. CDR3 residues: CASSLIRGTGDTQCF. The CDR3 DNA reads TGTGCCAGCAGTTTAATTCGGGGTACCGGAGATACGCAGTGTTTT.

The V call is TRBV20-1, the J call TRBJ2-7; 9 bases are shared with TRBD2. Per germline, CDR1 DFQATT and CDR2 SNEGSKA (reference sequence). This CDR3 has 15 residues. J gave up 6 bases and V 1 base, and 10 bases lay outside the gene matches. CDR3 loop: CSARALSGGPPEQYF. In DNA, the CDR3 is TGCAGTGCTAGAGCGCTTAGCGGGGGCCCCCCCGAGCAGTACTTC.

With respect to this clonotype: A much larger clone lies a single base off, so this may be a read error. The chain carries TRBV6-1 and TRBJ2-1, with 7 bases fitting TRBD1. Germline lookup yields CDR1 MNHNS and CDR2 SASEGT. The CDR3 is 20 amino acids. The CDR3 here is CVSSDPGLRSTGAPYNEQFF. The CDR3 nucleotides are TGTGTCAGCAGTGACCCCGGCCTGAGATCCACAGGGGCGCCCTACAATGAGCAGTTCTTC.

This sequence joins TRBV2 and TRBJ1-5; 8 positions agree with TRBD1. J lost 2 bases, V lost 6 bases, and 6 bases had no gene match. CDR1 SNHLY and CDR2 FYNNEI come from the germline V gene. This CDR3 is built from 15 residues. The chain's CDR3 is CASRADRGGNQPQHF. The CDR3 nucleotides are TGTGCCAGCAGGGCCGACAGGGGCGGCAATCAGCCCCAGCATTTT. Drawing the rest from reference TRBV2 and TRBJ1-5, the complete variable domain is EPEVTQTPSHQVTQMGQEVILRCVPISNHLYFYWYRQILGQKVEFLVSFYNNEISEKSEIFDDQFSVERPDGSNFTLKIRSTKLEDSAMYFCASRADRGGNQPQHFGDGTRLSIL.

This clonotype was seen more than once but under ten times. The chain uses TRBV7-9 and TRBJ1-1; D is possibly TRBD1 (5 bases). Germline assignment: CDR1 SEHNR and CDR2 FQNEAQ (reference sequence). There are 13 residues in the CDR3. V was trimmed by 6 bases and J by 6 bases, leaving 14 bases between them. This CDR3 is CASRPGTLPEAFF. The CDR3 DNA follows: TGTGCCAGCAGGCCGGGGACGCTTCCTGAAGCTTTCTTT.

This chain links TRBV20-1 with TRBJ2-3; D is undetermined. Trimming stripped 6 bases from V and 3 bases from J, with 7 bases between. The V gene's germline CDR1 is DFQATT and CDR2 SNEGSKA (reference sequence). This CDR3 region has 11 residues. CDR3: CSALLTDTQYF. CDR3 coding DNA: TGCAGTGCCCTTTTAACAGATACGCAGTATTTT.

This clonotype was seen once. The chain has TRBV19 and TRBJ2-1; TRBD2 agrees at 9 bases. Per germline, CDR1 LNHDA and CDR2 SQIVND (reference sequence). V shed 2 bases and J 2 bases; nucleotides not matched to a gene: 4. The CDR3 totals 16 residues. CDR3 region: CASSITSGWAYNEQFF. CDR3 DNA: TGTGCCAGTAGTATAACTAGCGGGTGGGCCTACAATGAGCAGTTCTTC.

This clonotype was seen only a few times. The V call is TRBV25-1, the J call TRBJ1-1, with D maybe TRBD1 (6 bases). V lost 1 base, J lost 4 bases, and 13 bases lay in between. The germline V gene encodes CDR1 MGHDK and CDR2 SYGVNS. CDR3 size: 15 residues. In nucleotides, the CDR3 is TGTGCCAGCAGTGAATTTGTTACAGGGATCACTGAAGCTTTCTTT. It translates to CASSEFVTGITEAFF.

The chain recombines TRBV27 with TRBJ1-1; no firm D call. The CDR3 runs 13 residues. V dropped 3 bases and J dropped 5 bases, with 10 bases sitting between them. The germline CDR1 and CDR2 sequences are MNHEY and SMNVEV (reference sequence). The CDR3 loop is CASSFKGWTEAFF. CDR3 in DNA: TGTGCCAGCAGTTTTAAGGGCTGGACTGAAGCTTTCTTT.

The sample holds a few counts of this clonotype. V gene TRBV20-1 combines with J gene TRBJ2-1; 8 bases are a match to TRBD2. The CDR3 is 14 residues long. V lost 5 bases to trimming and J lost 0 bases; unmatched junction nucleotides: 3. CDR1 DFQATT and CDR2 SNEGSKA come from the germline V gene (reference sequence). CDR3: CSARGGSSYNEQFF. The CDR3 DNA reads TGCAGTGCTCGGGGGGGGAGCTCCTACAATGAGCAGTTCTTC.

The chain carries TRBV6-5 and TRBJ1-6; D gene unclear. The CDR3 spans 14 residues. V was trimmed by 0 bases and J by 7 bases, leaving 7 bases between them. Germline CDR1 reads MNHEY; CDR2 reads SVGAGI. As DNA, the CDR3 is TGTGCCAGCAGTTACTCGGTTGGGAATTCACCCCTCCACTTT. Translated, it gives CASSYSVGNSPLHF.